This T cell receptor (beta chain) was retrieved from a study of T cell responses to AZD1222 COVID-19 vaccine. The V end lost 1 base, the J end lost 7 bases, and 10 bases lay between the germline ends. The CDR3 spans 12 residues. Germline CDR1 GTSNPN, CDR2 SVGIG (reference sequence). The study, taken as a whole, reports: There were repertoire samples only from the period after the peak T cell response. The span of vaccine-associated CD4 TCRs extended across spike, with dominance at 160-218 and 743-854.

About this clone itself: Its cognate antigen is unknown.

Clones were sequenced by immunoSEQ multiplex PCR, and TCRdb holds only the in-frame ones, with some missing. The sample shows 80,000 or so clones, around four fifths of them seen only once. The gene calls are TRBV30 and TRBJ1-2, with D unclear. This TCR came from an adult in good health. The source material was peripheral blood, sampled on day 0 of AZD1222 vaccination. The DNA of the CDR3 is TGTGCCTGGAGTGAAGTCTACGGTGGCTACACCTTC. It translates to CAWSEVYGGYTF.